Each of the 10 T cell receptor beta chains below was sequenced from the same sample in a study of blood T cells in healthy people across ages. It was with a sample-barcoded 5' primer and a J-beta primer mix that a second PCR of roughly 7 to 12 cycles was run. TCRdb called the 5' RACE reads again in MiXCR, with one record for every CDR3 protein. Here the sample spans over a million distinct CDR3 sequences, approximately 43% being singletons. Material: blood. These receptors came from a woman between 18 and 29 years old in good health.

The chain recombines TRBV27 with TRBJ2-3; unclear D gene. This CDR3 comprises 14 residues. V was trimmed by 3 bases and J by 6 bases, leaving 13 bases between them. Germline values: CDR1 MNHEY, CDR2 SMNVEV (reference sequence). The CDR3 nucleotides read TGTGCCAGCAGTTTTTATTCATGGATCGATACGCAGTATTTT. Translation gives CASSFYSWIDTQYF.

This clonotype was recorded a few times. This may be a read error, as it is one base from a much larger clone. The chain couples TRBV9 to TRBJ1-2; D possibly corresponds to TRBD1 (5 bases). The germline V gene has CDR1 SGDLS and CDR2 YYNGEE. The CDR3 is 13 amino acids. Trimming shortened V by 4 bases and J by 1 base, and 8 bases separated the two germline ends. CDR3 region: CASSMDNNYGYTF. The CDR3 DNA is TGTGCCAGCAGCATGGACAATAACTATGGCTACACCTTC.

This chain connects TRBV6-5 to TRBJ2-1; 10 nucleotides agree with TRBD2. Germline assignment: CDR1 MNHEY and CDR2 SVGAGI. The CDR3 loop spans 15 amino acids. The ends lost 6 bases at V and 13 bases at J; junction bases unmatched: 15. CDR3 DNA: TGTGCCAGCAGCCCTCTAGCGGGAGTGAGGGAGACCCAGTTCTTC. Amino acid sequence: CASSPLAGVRETQFF.

This rearrangement joins TRBV6-1 to TRBJ2-3, with 12 bases matching TRBD1. Germline V gene data show CDR1 as MNHNS and CDR2 as SASEGT. The CDR3 consists of 15 residues. Trimming took 3 bases from V and 5 from J; bases not matched to a gene: 3. The CDR3, as DNA: TGTGCCAGCAGTGAGGGACAGGGGGCGTTAGATACGCAGTATTTT. Residues: CASSEGQGALDTQYF.

This clonotype appeared a few times. V is TRBV15 and J is TRBJ1-1; D possibly corresponds to TRBD1 (5 bases). Germline V gene sequence: CDR1 LNHNV, CDR2 YYDKDF (reference sequence). V gave up 0 bases and J gave up 5 bases, with 13 bases separating them. The CDR3 extends over 15 amino acids. The CDR3 nucleotides read TGTGCCACCAGCAGAGATCTCAGGGTGGGTACTGAAGCTTTCTTT. Translated, it gives CATSRDLRVGTEAFF. Variable domain in full (rest from reference TRBV15 and TRBJ1-1): DAMVIQNPRYQVTQFGKPVTLSCSQTLNHNVMYWYQQKSSQAPKLLFHYYDKDFNNEADTPDNFQSRRPNTSFCFLDIRSPGLGDTAMYLCATSRDLRVGTEAFFGQGTRLTVV.

V gene TRBV30 combines with J gene TRBJ2-5; unclear D gene. CDR1 is GTSNPN, CDR2 SVGIG, per germline (reference sequence). The CDR3 covers 12 residues. Trimming pared 2 bases from V and 11 bases from J, leaving 15 bases between. The CDR3 nucleotides read TGTGCCTGGAGTAAGCTAGAGGATGAGCAGTACTTC. It encodes CAWSKLEDEQYF.

A note on this clonotype: At one of its ends the junction is not consistent with the germline gene, which may arise from a read error. V and J are TRBV7-7 and TRBJ2-5; 7 bases fit TRBD1. The germline V gene encodes CDR1 SSHAT and CDR2 FNYEAQ (reference sequence). The CDR3 is 14 residues long. Here the CDR3 reads CASSLGQGVGTQYF. CDR3 in DNA: TGTGCTAGCAGCTTAGGCCAGGGGGTTGGGACCCAGTACTTC.

At least ten counts were recorded for this clonotype. V gene TRBV10-2 combines with J gene TRBJ2-3, with D possibly being TRBD1 or TRBD2 (5 bases each). Germline values: CDR1 WSHSY, CDR2 SAAADI. The CDR3 sequence is 11 residues long. The germline V and J ends were trimmed by 6 bases and 14 bases, with 15 bases remaining between them. The CDR3 DNA follows: TGCGCCAGCAGCCCCAGGGAGCTTCCGTATTTT. It is translated as CASSPRELPYF.

This clonotype was observed many times. This chain joins TRBV12-3 or TRBV12-4 and TRBJ2-7; weak D call: TRBD2 (6 bases). The V gene lost 1 base and the J gene lost 2 bases, with 9 bases spanning the gap. The CDR3 runs to 14 residues. DNA of the CDR3: TGTGCCAGCAGTTTAGGTCTAGCGACCTACGAGCAGTACTTC. Residues: CASSLGLATYEQYF.

This chain joins TRBV27 and TRBJ2-7, with 7 bases fitting TRBD1. Germline V CDR1 and CDR2: MNHEY, SMNVEV (reference sequence). The CDR3 length is 16 residues. V was clipped by 3 bases and J by 1 base; unmatched bases: 9. The CDR3 here is CASSFRTGSLSYEQYF. CDR3 bases: TGTGCCAGCAGTTTTAGGACAGGTTCCCTATCCTACGAGCAGTACTTC.